The 14 T cell receptor beta chains in this list originate from one sample, sequenced in a study of blood T cell repertoires in COVID-19. Libraries were prepared by immunoSEQ multiplex PCR; TCRdb keeps only in-frame clonotypes and omits some of them. In the table there are a few hundred thousand clones, 85% of which are singletons. The sequenced sample was peripheral blood. Receptors originate from a young woman with acute or convalescent COVID-19.

CDR3: CASSEGGRTEAFF. The CDR3 DNA follows: TGTGCCAGCAGTGAAGGGGGCAGGACTGAAGCTTTCTTT. This chain connects TRBV6-1 to TRBJ1-1, with TRBD1 as a possible D gene (5 bases). V lost 1 base, J lost 5 bases, and 8 bases lay in between. Germline V lookup: CDR1 MNHNS, CDR2 SASEGT. The CDR3 covers 13 residues.

The chain couples TRBV6-5 to TRBJ1-5, with TRBD1 matching over 10 bases. This CDR3 region has 14 residues. Germline CDR1 MNHEY, CDR2 SVGAGI. The junction had 2 bases not matched to a gene; V was cut back by 6 bases and J by 3 bases. CDR3 in amino acids: CASRGQGDNQPQHF. The CDR3 DNA is TGTGCCAGCAGAGGACAGGGGGACAATCAGCCCCAGCATTTT.

The genes are TRBV2 and TRBJ2-7, with TRBD1 identical over 8 bases. This CDR3 comprises 14 residues. In germline, CDR1 is SNHLY, CDR2 FYNNEI. J was trimmed by 2 bases and V by 4 bases; bases with no gene match: 4. In DNA form, the CDR3 reads TGTGCCAGCAGTGTTTGGACAGGGACCTACGAGCAGTACTTC. Protein: CASSVWTGTYEQYF.

This rearrangement joins TRBV3-1 (or the pseudogene TRBV3-2) to TRBJ1-4, with D unresolved. Per germline, CDR1 LGHDT and CDR2 YNNKEL (reference sequence). V gave up 5 bases and J gave up 8 bases, with 24 bases separating them. This CDR3 is 17 amino acids long. The CDR3, as DNA: TGTGCCAGCAGCGGTTATGAGGGTGCGGTCTTAACAGAAAAACTGTTTTTT. Its translation: CASSGYEGAVLTEKLFF.

The chain has TRBV4-1 and TRBJ2-5, with TRBD2 matching 9 bases. Germline V gives CDR1 MGHRA, CDR2 YSYEKL. V shed 0 bases and J 1 base; nucleotides not matched to a gene: 3. This CDR3 spans 16 amino acids. The CDR3 nucleotides read TGCGCCAGCAGCCAAGACCCAGCGGGGGGCCAAGAGACCCAGTACTTC. This encodes CASSQDPAGGQETQYF.

This clone appeared a few times. V is TRBV5-1 and J is TRBJ2-1; 14 nucleotides align to TRBD2. Germline V gene lookup returns CDR1 SGHRS and CDR2 YFSETQ. This CDR3 spans 17 amino acids. V gave up 7 bases and J gave up 8 bases; unmatched junction bases: 14. For the CDR3, the DNA is TGCGCCAGCGGGGTAAATCCAGGGACTAGCGGGAGAGATGAGCAGTTCTTC. Protein sequence: CASGVNPGTSGRDEQFF.

The CDR3 loop reads CASSQGTASPSPLHF. CDR3 coding DNA: TGCGCCAGCAGCCAAGGGACAGCCTCACCCTCACCCCTCCACTTT. The V call is TRBV4-1, the J call TRBJ1-6; possible D gene TRBD1, 6 bases. Germline V CDR1 and CDR2: MGHRA, YSYEKL. Trimming stripped 1 base from V and 10 bases from J, with 14 bases between. The CDR3 runs to 15 residues.

CDR3 coding DNA: TGTGCCAGCAGCTCCCGGACTAGCGGCAACTCCTACGAGCAGTACTTC. This gives the protein CASSSRTSGNSYEQYF. The gene calls are TRBV9 and TRBJ2-7; 10 bases align to TRBD2. Per the germline V gene, CDR1 is SGDLS and CDR2 is YYNGEE. Trimming took 4 bases from V and 0 from J; bases not matched to a gene: 7. CDR3 size: 16 residues. Based on the CDR3 plus reference TRBV9 and TRBJ2-7, the full variable domain is DSGVTQTPKHLITATGQRVTLRCSPRSGDLSVYWYQQSLDQGLQFLIQYYNGEERAKGNILERFSAQQFPDLHSELNLSSLELGDSALYFCASSSRTSGNSYEQYFGPGTRLTVT.

The chain recombines TRBV11-2 with TRBJ1-3; 8 nucleotides agree with TRBD1. The V and J ends lost 10 bases and 2 bases, in that order; junction bases with no gene match: 13. The CDR3 has 16 residues. From germline, CDR1 is SGHAT and CDR2 FQNNGV. In DNA, the CDR3 is TGTGCCACTATGCCGAGACAGGGGTTCGCTGGAAACACCATATATTTT. Translating it yields CATMPRQGFAGNTIYF.

V and J are TRBV19 and TRBJ1-5, with TRBD1 matching 7 bases. V was pared by 5 bases and J by 8 bases, with 12 bases of the junction left unmatched. This CDR3 contains 15 residues. Germline V lookup: CDR1 LNHDA, CDR2 SQIVND (reference sequence). This CDR3 reads CASSVRDSIVEPQHF. The CDR3, as DNA: TGTGCCAGTAGTGTCCGGGACAGTATTGTGGAGCCCCAGCATTTT.

This chain joins TRBV11-1 and TRBJ1-2; TRBD1 matches 7 bases. The J segment lost 8 bases and the V segment lost 5 bases, leaving 8 bases of the junction unmatched. The CDR3 covers 13 residues. Per germline, CDR1 SGHAT and CDR2 FQDESV (reference sequence). The CDR3 region is CASSPTGTEGYTF. The CDR3 region has the DNA TGTGCCAGCAGCCCGACCGGGACAGAGGGCTACACCTTC.

The chain is built from TRBV24-1 and TRBJ2-1, with D possibly TRBD1 on 7 matching bases. The CDR3 runs 16 residues. Germline-derived CDR1 and CDR2 are KGHDR and SFDVKD. The V and J ends lost 0 bases and 0 bases respectively, with 8 bases between them. The CDR3 loop reads CATSDLQGGSYNEQFF. CDR3 nucleotide sequence: TGTGCCACCAGTGATTTGCAGGGGGGCTCCTACAATGAGCAGTTCTTC.

The gene calls are TRBV19 and TRBJ1-2; no clear D gene. The V end was cut by 3 bases, the J end by 4 bases, with 9 bases between. In germline, CDR1 is LNHDA, CDR2 SQIVND (reference sequence). The CDR3 loop spans 13 amino acids. CDR3 residues: CASSIPSGYGYTF. The DNA of the CDR3 is TGTGCCAGTAGTATCCCTAGTGGCTATGGCTACACCTTC.

The rearrangement links TRBV7-9 to TRBJ2-5; no firm D call. The V gene lost 3 bases and the J gene lost 2 bases, with 13 bases spanning the gap. The germline V gene has CDR1 SEHNR and CDR2 FQNEAQ (reference sequence). The CDR3 spans 15 residues. The DNA of the CDR3 is TGTGCCAGCAGCTTTAACCAAGCAATACAAGAGACCCAGTACTTC. It specifies CASSFNQAIQETQYF.